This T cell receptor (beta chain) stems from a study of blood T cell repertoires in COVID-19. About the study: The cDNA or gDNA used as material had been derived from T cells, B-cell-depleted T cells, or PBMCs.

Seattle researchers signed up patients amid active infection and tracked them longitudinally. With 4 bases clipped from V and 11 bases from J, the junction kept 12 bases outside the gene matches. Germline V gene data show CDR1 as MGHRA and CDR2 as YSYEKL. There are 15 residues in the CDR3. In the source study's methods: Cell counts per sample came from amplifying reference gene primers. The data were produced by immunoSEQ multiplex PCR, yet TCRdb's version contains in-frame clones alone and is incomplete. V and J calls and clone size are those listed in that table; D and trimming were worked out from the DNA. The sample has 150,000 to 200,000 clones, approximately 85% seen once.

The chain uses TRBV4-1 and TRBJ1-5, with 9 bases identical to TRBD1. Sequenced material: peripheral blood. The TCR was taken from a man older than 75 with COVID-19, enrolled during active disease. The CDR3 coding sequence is TGCGCCAGCAGCCCTTTAGGGGGACAGGGTGCGGCCCAGCATTTT. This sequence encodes CASSPLGGQGAAQHF.